This TCR beta chain is drawn from a study of tumor-infiltrating lymphocytes in primary liver carcinoma. Study at large: The patients included men and women who were aged 30 to 69 years. Productive TCRbeta read counts per sample ran from roughly 3.6 to 7.1 million and were similar across tissue types.

Each 20-30 mg portion of unsorted bulk tissue served as the source for co-extraction of RNA and DNA. Study-wide points: Blood fell significantly below tumors in its top-250-clone fraction (p = 0.039).

TCR beta cDNA came from approximately 490 ng total RNA, primed with a constant-region primer. TCR beta libraries came from three nested multiplex PCR rounds using slightly modified ARM-PCR. TRBV1-TRBV30 forward and Cbeta reverse primers drove the first two approximately 11-cycle rounds. MiXCR, run by TCRdb on the multiplex PCR reads, gives a single entry per CDR3 protein. The repertoire holds around 47,000 distinct CDR3 sequences, 65% to 85% seen once, with 19% in the top ten. Germline CDR1 and CDR2: SGHAT and FQNNGV. From its first to its last residue, the CDR3 has 21 amino acids. Concerning this clonotype: Antigen: not known. The CDR3 does not end in the conserved phenylalanine or tryptophan, so this is likely a read error. It is unclear where the CDR3 begins or ends on the DNA, so no DNA is shown, and the CDR3 is as TCRdb lists it.

The sequenced material came from liver tumor tissue from sampling region 2. Sample subset: tumor region T2, inferior pole. The TCR comes from a man aged 35-49 years with primary liver carcinoma and hepatitis B virus infection. The chain has TRBV11-2 and TRBJ2-6; no DNA check was done on the table's D call, TRBD1. This CDR3 reads CASSMGGDRGISLYGANVVTV.